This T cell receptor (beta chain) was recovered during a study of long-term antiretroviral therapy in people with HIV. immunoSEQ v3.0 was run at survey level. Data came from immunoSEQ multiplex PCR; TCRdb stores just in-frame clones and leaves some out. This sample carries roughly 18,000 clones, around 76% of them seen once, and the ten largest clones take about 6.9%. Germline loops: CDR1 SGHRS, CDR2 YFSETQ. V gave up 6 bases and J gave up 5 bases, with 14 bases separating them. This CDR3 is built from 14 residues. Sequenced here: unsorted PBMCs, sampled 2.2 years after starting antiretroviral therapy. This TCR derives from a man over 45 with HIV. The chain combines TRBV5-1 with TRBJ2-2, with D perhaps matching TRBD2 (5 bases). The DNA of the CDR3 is TGCGCCAGCAAAAACACCGGCGGGACCGGGGAGCTGTTTTTT. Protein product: CASKNTGGTGELFF.